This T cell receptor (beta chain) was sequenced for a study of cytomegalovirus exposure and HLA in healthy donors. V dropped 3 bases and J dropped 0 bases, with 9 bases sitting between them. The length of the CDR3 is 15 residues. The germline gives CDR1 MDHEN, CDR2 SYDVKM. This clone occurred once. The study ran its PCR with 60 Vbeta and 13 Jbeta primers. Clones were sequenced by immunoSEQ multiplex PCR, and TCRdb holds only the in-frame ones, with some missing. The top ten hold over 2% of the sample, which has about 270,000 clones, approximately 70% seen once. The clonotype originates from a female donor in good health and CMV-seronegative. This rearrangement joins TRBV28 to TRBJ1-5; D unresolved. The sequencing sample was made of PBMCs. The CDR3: CASSLNGNSNQPQHF. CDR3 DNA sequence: TGTGCCAGCAGTTTGAACGGGAATAGCAATCAGCCCCAGCATTTT.